Following are 14 T cell receptor beta chains from one sample sequenced in a study of tumor-infiltrating lymphocytes in primary liver carcinoma. From around 500 ng of total RNA, TCR beta-specific cDNA was reverse-transcribed using a constant-region primer. Libraries of TCR beta came from three nested multiplex PCR rounds with slightly modified ARM-PCR. It was with TRBV1-TRBV30 forward primers and a C-beta reverse primer that the first two PCR rounds were run, at roughly 10 cycles each. TCRdb ran MiXCR on the multiplex PCR reads and lists one entry per CDR3 protein. Of some 130,000 distinct CDR3 sequences listed, under 70% are singletons. Bulk tissue was left unsorted, and RNA and DNA were co-extracted from roughly 20-30 mg of it. Sequences were obtained from tumor-adjacent normal liver tissue. The source of these receptors is a woman aged 55-69 years with primary liver carcinoma and hepatitis B virus infection.

As to this clonotype: At one boundary the junction diverges from the germline segment, which might be a read error. The chain combines TRBV4-1 with TRBJ1-6; 8 bases agree with TRBD1. In germline, CDR1 is MGHRA, CDR2 YSYEKL. The CDR3 runs to 15 residues. The chain's CDR3 is CASNQSFGQGPPLHF. The CDR3 nucleotides read TGCGCCAGCAACCAATCTTTCGGACAGGGACCACCCCTCCACTTT.

The rearrangement joins TRBV11-2 to TRBJ1-5; TRBD1 matches 10 bases. Trimming at V came to 8 bases and at J to 3 bases, leaving 7 bases not matched to a gene. This CDR3 is 15 amino acids long. Germline V lookup: CDR1 SGHAT, CDR2 FQNNGV. Here the CDR3 DNA reads TGTGCCAGCGACTCTGGACAGGGGGACAATCAGCCCCAGCATTTT. This translates into CASDSGQGDNQPQHF.

Points on this clonotype: One end of the junction is discordant with germline, which a read error may explain. The V and J genes are TRBV6-5 and TRBJ1-1; possibly TRBD1 for D (6 bases). CDR1 is MNHEY, CDR2 SVGAGI, per germline. This CDR3 region has 14 residues. CDR3 loop: CASNVAGVKTGAFF. In DNA form, the CDR3 reads TGTGCCAGCAACGTCGCAGGGGTGAAAACTGGAGCTTTCTTT.

Points on this clonotype: It may be a read error: a sequence one base away is much more abundant. The CDR3 reads CASSDGTGGNQPQYF. Written as DNA, the CDR3 is TGCGCCAGCAGCGACGGGACAGGGGGCAATCAGCCCCAGTATTTT. The chain links TRBV5-1 to TRBJ1-5; 12 nucleotides line up with TRBD1. The assigned J gene may be wrong: the sequence end matches TRBJ2-3 better. This CDR3 spans 15 amino acids. The germline CDR1 and CDR2 sequences are SGHRS and YFSETQ.

The rearrangement links TRBV5-5 to TRBJ2-1; 11 bases align to TRBD2. Germline-derived CDR1 and CDR2 are SGHKS and YYEKEE (reference sequence). The CDR3 extends over 17 amino acids. V trimming: 3 bases; J trimming: 5 bases; junction bases outside the gene matches: 10. The CDR3 protein is CASSSPMTSGNNNEQFF. CDR3 in DNA: TGTGCCAGCAGCTCGCCCATGACTAGCGGGAACAACAATGAGCAGTTCTTC. Full variable domain (outside the CDR3, taken from reference TRBV5-5 and TRBJ2-1): DAGVTQSPTHLIKTRGQQVTLRCSPISGHKSVSWYQQVLGQGPQFIFQYYEKEERGRGNFPDRFSARQFPNYSSELNVNALLLGDSALYLCASSSPMTSGNNNEQFFGPGTRLTVL.

Details on this clonotype: One junction end does not reproduce the germline sequence, and a read error may be involved. The chain links TRBV5-4 to TRBJ2-5; 10 nucleotides align to TRBD1. This CDR3 has 15 amino acids. The germline V gene encodes CDR1 SGHNT and CDR2 YYREEE (reference sequence). CDR3 bases: TGTGCCAGCAGCTCGGGACAGGGGAGGTCAGAGACCCATTACTTT. Translated: CASSSGQGRSETHYF.

This clonotype showed up just once. Relative to the germline gene, one junction end is altered; a read error may explain this. The chain recombines TRBV6-5 with TRBJ2-7; 8 bases align to TRBD2. In germline, CDR1 is MNHEY, CDR2 SVGAGI. The CDR3 sequence is 16 residues long. The CDR3 region has the DNA TGTACCAGCAGTTATCGATCTGGGACTAGCTCCTACGAGCAGTACTTC. As protein: CTSSYRSGTSSYEQYF.

This clonotype was seen a few times. V usage is TRBV2 and J usage is TRBJ1-5, with a weak D call TRBD1 (5 bases). Between the trimmed V and J ends, which lost 0 bases and 7 bases, there was a span of 10 bases. The CDR3 contains 14 residues. Germline CDR1 reads SNHLY; CDR2 reads FYNNEI. The CDR3 loop is CASSEARGGQPQHF. CDR3 nucleotides: TGTGCCAGCAGTGAAGCGCGGGGGGGACAGCCCCAGCATTTT.

A remark on this clonotype: Because it lacks the conserved phenylalanine or tryptophan at the end, this CDR3 is likely a read error. Because the CDR3's place on the DNA is in doubt, the DNA is left out and the CDR3 is given as listed by TCRdb. The rearrangement joins TRBV20-1 to TRBJ1-6; whether TRBD1, the table's D call, matches the DNA was not checked. Ends included, the CDR3 has 11 residues. The germline V gene encodes CDR1 DFQATT and CDR2 SNEGSKA (reference sequence). CDR3 loop: CSARTGQGASN.

About this clonotype: One end of the junction is discordant with germline, which a read error may explain. This chain links TRBV4-1 with TRBJ1-1, with TRBD1 as a possible D gene (6 bases). Looked up from germline, CDR1 is MGHRA and CDR2 is YSYEKL. The CDR3 spans 18 residues. DNA for the CDR3: TGCGCCAGCAGACCAACACCTGACGGGACACCTCTGAATACTGAAGCTTTCTTT. Amino acid sequence: CASRPTPDGTPLNTEAFF.

This clonotype was seen repeatedly, ten times or more. This chain's CDR3 is CASSGQGTMDYTF. The CDR3 DNA reads as TGTGCCAGCAGTGGACAGGGAACGATGGACTACACCTTC. The chain uses TRBV6-1 and TRBJ1-2; 7 nucleotides align to TRBD1. Trimming at V came to 4 bases and at J to 10 bases, leaving 9 bases not matched to a gene. CDR1 and CDR2 from the germline V gene are MNHNS and SASEGT. This CDR3 comprises 13 residues.

The rearrangement joins TRBV29-1 to TRBJ2-1; D tentatively fits TRBD1 or TRBD2 (5 bases each). This CDR3 spans 16 amino acids. Germline lookup yields CDR1 SQVTM and CDR2 ANQGSEA. The V and J ends lost 6 bases and 4 bases respectively, with 22 bases between them. CDR3 sequence (DNA): TGCAGCGTCCCTAGGGACCTAGTGGGAGCTTACAATGAGCAGTTCTTC. Its protein product is CSVPRDLVGAYNEQFF.

This clonotype appeared once. Here the CDR3 omits its conserved ending phenylalanine or tryptophan, so a read error is the likely source. The rearrangement joins TRBV6-1 to TRBJ2-7, with TRBD2 as a possible D gene (6 bases). CDR3 size: 15 residues. CDR1 MNHNS and CDR2 SASEGT come from the germline V gene. Trimming pared 3 bases from V and 0 bases from J, leaving 12 bases between. The CDR3 here is CASSEANGSSYEQYL. In DNA form, the CDR3 reads TGTGCCAGCAGTGAGGCGAACGGGAGCTCCTACGAGCAGTACCTC.

A word on this clonotype: One end of the junction varies from germline; a read error may be responsible. The chain links TRBV11-1 to TRBJ1-1; 9 bases match TRBD1. CDR3 length: 17 residues. Germline V lookup: CDR1 SGHAT, CDR2 FQDESV (reference sequence). The CDR3 DNA follows: TGTGCCAGCAGCCACCGGGACAGGGTCTTAGGTATTTCTGAAGCTCTGTTT. It translates to CASSHRDRVLGISEALF.